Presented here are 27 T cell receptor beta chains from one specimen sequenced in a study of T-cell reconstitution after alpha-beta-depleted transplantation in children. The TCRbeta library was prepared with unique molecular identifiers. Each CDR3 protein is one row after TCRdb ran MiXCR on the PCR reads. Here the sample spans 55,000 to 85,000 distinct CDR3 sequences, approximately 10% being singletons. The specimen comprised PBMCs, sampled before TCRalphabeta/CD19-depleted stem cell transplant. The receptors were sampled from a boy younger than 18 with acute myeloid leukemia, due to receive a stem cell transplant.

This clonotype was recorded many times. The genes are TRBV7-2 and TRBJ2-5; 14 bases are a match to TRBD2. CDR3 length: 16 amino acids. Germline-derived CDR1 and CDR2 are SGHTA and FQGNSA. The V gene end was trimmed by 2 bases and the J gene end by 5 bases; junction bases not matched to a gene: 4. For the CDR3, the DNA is TGTGCCAGCAGCTTATGGGGACTAGCGGGAGAGGAGACCCAGTACTTC. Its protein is CASSLWGLAGEETQYF. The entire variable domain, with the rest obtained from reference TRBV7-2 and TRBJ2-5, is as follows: GAGVSQSPSNKVTEKGKDVELRCDPISGHTALYWYRQSLGQGLEFLIYFQGNSAPDKSGLPSDRFSAERTGGSVSTLTIQRTQQEDSAVYLCASSLWGLAGEETQYFGPGTRLLVL.

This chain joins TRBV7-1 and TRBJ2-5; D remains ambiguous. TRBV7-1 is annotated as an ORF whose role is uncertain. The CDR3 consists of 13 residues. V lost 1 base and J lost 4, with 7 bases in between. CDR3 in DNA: TGTGCCAGCAGCTCAGGGAAGCGAGAGACCCAGTACTTC. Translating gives CASSSGKRETQYF.

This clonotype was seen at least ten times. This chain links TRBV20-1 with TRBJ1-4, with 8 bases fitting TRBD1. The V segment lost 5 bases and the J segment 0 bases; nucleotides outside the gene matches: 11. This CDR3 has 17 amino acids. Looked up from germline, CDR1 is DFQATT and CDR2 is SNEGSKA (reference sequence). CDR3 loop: CSASLRTGNPTNEKLFF. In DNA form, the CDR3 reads TGCAGTGCTTCGCTCCGGACAGGGAACCCAACTAATGAAAAACTGTTTTTT.

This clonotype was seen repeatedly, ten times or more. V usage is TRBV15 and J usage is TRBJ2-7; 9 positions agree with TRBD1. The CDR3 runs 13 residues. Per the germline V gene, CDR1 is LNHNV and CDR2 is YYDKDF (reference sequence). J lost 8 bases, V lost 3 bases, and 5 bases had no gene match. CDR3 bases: TGTGCCACCAGCAGTACGGGACAGGGACAGCAGTACGTC. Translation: CATSSTGQGQQYV.

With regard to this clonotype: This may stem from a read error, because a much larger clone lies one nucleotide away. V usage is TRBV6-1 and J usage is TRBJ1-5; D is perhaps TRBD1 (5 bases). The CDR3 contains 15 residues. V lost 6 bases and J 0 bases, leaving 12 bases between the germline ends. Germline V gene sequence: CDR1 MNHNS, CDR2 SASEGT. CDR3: CASRDTNDSNQPQHF. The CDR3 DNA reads TGTGCCAGCAGGGACACCAACGATAGCAATCAGCCCCAGCATTTT.

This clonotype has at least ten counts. For the CDR3, the DNA is TGCGCCAGCTCGGATACCTTCGCCGGACGGGTACAAGAGACCCAGTACTTC. As protein: CASSDTFAGRVQETQYF. The chain is built from TRBV10-1 and TRBJ2-5; D gene unclear. Germline V gene data show CDR1 as WNHNN and CDR2 as SYGVQD (reference sequence). Trimming pared 8 bases from V and 2 bases from J, leaving 24 bases between. There are 17 residues in the CDR3.

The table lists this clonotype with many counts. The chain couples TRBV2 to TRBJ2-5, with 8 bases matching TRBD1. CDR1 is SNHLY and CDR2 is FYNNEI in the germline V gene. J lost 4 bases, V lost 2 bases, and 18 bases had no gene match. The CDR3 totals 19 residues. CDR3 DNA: TGTGCCAGCAGTGAAACGCCTATGACAGGGGACGGAGATCGAGAGACCCAGTACTTC. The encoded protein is CASSETPMTGDGDRETQYF.

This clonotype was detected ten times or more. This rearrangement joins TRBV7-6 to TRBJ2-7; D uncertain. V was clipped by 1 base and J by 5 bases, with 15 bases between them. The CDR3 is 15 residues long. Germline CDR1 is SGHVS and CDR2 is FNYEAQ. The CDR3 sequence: CASSLGAASSNEQYF. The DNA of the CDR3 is TGTGCCAGCAGCTTAGGGGCAGCCTCCTCTAACGAGCAGTACTTC. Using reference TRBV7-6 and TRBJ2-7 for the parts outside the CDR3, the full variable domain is GAGVSQSPRYKVTKRGQDVALRCDPISGHVSLYWYRQALGQGPEFLTYFNYEAQQDKSGLPNDRFSAERPEGSISTLTIQRTEQRDSAMYRCASSLGAASSNEQYFGPGTRLTVT.

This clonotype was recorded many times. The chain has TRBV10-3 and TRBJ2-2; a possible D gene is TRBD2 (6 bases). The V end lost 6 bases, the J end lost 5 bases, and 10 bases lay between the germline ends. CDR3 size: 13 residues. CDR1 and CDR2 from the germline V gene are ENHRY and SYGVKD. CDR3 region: CAISGSGTGELFF. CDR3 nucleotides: TGTGCCATCAGCGGGAGCGGAACCGGGGAGCTGTTTTTT.

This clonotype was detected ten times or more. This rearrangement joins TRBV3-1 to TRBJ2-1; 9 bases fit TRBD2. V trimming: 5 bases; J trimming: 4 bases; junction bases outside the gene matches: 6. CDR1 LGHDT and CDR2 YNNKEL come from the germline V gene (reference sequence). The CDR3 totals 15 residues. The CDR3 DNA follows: TGTGCCAGCAGCTTCGGACTAGCGACATACAATGAGCAGTTCTTC. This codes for CASSFGLATYNEQFF.

The CDR3 here is CASSLGDRGRTEAFF. The CDR3 DNA reads TGTGCCAGCAGCTTAGGGGACAGGGGGCGCACTGAAGCTTTCTTT. The V call is TRBV7-9, the J call TRBJ1-1; TRBD1 agrees at 12 bases. The V gene's germline CDR1 is SEHNR and CDR2 FQNEAQ (reference sequence). The ends lost 1 base at V and 4 bases at J; junction bases unmatched: 1. CDR3 length: 15 amino acids.

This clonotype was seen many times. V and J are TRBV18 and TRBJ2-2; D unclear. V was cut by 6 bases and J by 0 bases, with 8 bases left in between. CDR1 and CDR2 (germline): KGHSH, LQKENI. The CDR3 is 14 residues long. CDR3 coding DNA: TGTGCCAGCTCCCAAGGCTCGAACACCGGGGAGCTGTTTTTT. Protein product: CASSQGSNTGELFF.

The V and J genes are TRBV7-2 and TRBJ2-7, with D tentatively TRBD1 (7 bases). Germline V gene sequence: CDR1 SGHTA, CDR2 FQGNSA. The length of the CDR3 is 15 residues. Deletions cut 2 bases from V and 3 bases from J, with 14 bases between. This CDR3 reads CASSLRGRGHYEQYV. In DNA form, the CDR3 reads TGTGCCAGCAGCTTAAGGGGGCGGGGCCACTACGAGCAGTACGTC.

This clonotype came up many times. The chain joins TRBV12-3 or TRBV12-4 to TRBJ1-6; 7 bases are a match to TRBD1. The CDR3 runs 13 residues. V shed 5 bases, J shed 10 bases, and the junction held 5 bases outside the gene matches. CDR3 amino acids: CASSSQGESPLHF. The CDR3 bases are TGTGCCAGCAGTAGCCAGGGGGAGTCACCCCTCCACTTT.

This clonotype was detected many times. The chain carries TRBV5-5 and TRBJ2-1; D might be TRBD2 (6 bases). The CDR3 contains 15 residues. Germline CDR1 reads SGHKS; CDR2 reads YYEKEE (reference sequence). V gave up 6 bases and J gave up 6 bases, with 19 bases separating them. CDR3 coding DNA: TGTGCCAGCAACGTTCCCGGGACTCACGTCAATGAGCAGTTCTTC. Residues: CASNVPGTHVNEQFF.

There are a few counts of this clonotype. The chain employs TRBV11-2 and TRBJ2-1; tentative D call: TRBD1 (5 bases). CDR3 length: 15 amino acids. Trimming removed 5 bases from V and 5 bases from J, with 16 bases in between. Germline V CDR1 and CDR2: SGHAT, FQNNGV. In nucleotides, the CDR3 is TGTGCCAGCAGCCCCCATAGTAGGACAAACAATGAGCAGTTCTTC. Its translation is CASSPHSRTNNEQFF.

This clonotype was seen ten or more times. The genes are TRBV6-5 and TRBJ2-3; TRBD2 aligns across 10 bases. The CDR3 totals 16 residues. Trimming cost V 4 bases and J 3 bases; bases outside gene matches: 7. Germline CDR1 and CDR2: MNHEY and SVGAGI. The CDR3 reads CASSFTGTSETDTQYF. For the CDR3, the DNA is TGTGCCAGCAGTTTTACCGGGACTAGCGAGACAGATACGCAGTATTTT.

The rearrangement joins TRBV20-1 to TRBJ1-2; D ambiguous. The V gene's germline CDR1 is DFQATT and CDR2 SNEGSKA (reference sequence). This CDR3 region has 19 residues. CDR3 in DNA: TGCTGGGCTAGAGATCCGGGCAGGAGTTCCCCCTCTTTTTCGCTGGCCGGCACCTTC. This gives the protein CWARDPGRSSPSFSLAGTF.

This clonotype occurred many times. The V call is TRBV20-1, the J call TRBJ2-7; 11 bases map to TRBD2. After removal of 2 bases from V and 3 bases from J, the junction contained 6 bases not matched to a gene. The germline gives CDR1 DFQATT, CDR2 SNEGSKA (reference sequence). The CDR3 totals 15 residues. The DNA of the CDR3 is TGCAGTGCTAGAAAACTAGCGGGGGCTTTCTACGAGCAGTACGTC. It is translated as CSARKLAGAFYEQYV.

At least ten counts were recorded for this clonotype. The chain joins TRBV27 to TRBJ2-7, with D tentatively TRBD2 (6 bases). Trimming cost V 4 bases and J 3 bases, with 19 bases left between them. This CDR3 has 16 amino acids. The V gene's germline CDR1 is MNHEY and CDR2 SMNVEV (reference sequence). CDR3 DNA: TGTGCCAGCAGTTCCCCCGACTGGGGAGGCTACTACGAGCAGTACTTC. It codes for CASSSPDWGGYYEQYF.

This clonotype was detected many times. The CDR3 DNA follows: TGTGCCACCAGTGACAAAGGGGAATACACTGAAGCTTTCTTT. The encoded protein is CATSDKGEYTEAFF. The V call is TRBV24-1, the J call TRBJ1-1; a weak D match, TRBD1 (5 bases). The CDR3 is made up of 14 amino acids. Deletions cut 4 bases from V and 3 bases from J, with 11 bases between. Germline CDR1 reads KGHDR; CDR2 reads SFDVKD.

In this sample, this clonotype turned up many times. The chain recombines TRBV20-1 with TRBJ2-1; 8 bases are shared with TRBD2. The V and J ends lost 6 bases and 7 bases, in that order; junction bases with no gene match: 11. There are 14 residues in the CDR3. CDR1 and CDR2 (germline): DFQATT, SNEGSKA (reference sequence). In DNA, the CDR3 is TGCAGTGCCTACCAAAGCGGGAGAATAAATGAGCAGTTCTTC. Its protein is CSAYQSGRINEQFF.

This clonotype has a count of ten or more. The CDR3 region is CASSFRDRFVNSPLHF. The DNA for the CDR3 is TGTGCCAGCAGCTTCCGGGACAGGTTCGTCAATTCACCCCTCCACTTT. The chain carries TRBV7-2 and TRBJ1-6, with 8 bases fitting TRBD1. The CDR3 spans 16 residues. With 3 bases clipped from V and 7 bases from J, the junction kept 8 bases outside the gene matches. In germline, CDR1 is SGHTA, CDR2 FQGNSA.

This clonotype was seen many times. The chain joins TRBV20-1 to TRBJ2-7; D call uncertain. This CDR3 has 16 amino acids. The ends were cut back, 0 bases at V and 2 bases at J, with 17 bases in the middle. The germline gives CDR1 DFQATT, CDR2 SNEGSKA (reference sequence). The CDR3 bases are TGCAGTGCTAGAGATGGGTTGCCTAGTCAGACCTACGAGCAGTACTTC. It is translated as CSARDGLPSQTYEQYF.

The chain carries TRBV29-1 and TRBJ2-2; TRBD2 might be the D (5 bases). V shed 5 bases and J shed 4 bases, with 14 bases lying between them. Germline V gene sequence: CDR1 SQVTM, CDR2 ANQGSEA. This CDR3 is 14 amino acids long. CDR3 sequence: CSVRVDWGTGELFF. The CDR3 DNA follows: TGCAGCGTTCGGGTGGACTGGGGCACCGGGGAGCTGTTTTTT.

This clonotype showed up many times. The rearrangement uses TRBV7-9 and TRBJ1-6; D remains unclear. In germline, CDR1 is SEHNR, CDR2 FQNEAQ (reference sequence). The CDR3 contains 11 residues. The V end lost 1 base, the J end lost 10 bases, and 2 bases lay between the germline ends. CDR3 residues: CASSLDSPLHF. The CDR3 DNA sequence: TGTGCCAGCAGCTTAGACTCACCCCTCCACTTT.

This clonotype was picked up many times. CDR3 bases: TGTGCCAGCAGGCGGGGCCGCTACGAGCAGTACTTC. This sequence encodes CASRRGRYEQYF. The rearrangement links TRBV7-9 to TRBJ2-7; maybe TRBD2 (6 bases). This CDR3 has 12 amino acids. Trimming cost V 6 bases and J 3 bases, with 9 bases left between them. CDR1 and CDR2 from the germline V gene are SEHNR and FQNEAQ (reference sequence).